Listed below are T cell receptor beta chains from one sample, sequenced in a study of cytomegalovirus exposure and HLA in healthy donors. Sequenced by immunoSEQ multiplex PCR; TCRdb stores in-frame clones only, minus some. The sample gives about 70,000 clones, roughly 92% of which show up once; under 2% is in the top ten. Sequencing was done on a sample of PBMCs. These receptor sequences come from a woman in her late teens or twenties in good health and CMV-seropositive. Each CDR3 is given with its conserved first and last residue. The D gene is left open where the match is weak. Clone sizes are given selectively: once, few, many, or a class where the clone is expanded.

v_gene,d_gene,len,j_gene,abundance,CDR3aa,CDR3nt
TRBV27,TRBD2,13,TRBJ2-7,.,CASGSGVYYEQYF,TGTGCCAGCGGTAGCGGGGTTTACTACGAGCAGTACTTC
TRBV6-5,TRBD1,15,TRBJ1-2,.,CASSSTTGGRYGYTF,TGTGCCAGCAGTTCAACCACAGGGGGCAGATATGGCTACACCTTC
TRBV5-1,.,12,TRBJ2-5,.,CATTDISETQYF,TGCGCCACCACCGACATTTCTGAGACCCAGTACTTC
TRBV18,TRBD2,16,TRBJ2-1,.,CASSPFERGVGNEQFF,TGTGCCAGCTCACCCTTCGAGCGGGGGGTTGGTAATGAGCAGTTCTTC
TRBV7-9,.,14,TRBJ2-7,.,CASTTTGSDYEQYF,TGTGCCAGCACCACAACAGGGTCCGACTACGAGCAGTACTTC
TRBV11-3,.,15,TRBJ1-2,few,CASSLRGTANYGYTF,TGTGCCAGCAGCTTACGGGGGACGGCTAACTATGGCTACACCTTC
TRBV6-1,.,15,TRBJ2-1,.,CASSEGRTPYNEQFF,TGTGCCAGCAGTGAAGGCCGCACTCCCTACAATGAGCAGTTCTTC
TRBV29-1,.,13,TRBJ2-2,.,CSVEGQITGELFF,TGCAGCGTTGAAGGTCAGATCACCGGGGAGCTGTTTTTT
TRBV7-9,.,14,TRBJ2-2,.,CASTLTGNTGELFF,TGTGCCAGCACCCTGACAGGGAACACCGGGGAGCTGTTTTTT
TRBV11-3,TRBD1,17,TRBJ1-3,.,CASSRDRGLTFGNTIYF,TGTGCCAGCAGCCGAGACAGGGGGCTTACGTTTGGAAACACCATATATTTT
TRBV30,.,15,TRBJ2-1,.,CAWTPSGGPGNEQFF,TGTGCCTGGACTCCTTCCGGAGGGCCGGGCAATGAGCAGTTCTTC
TRBV10-3,TRBD2,16,TRBJ2-6,.,CAISTSGGSGANVLTF,TGTGCCATCAGTACCTCGGGGGGCTCTGGGGCCAACGTCCTGACTTTC
TRBV4-3,TRBD1,18,TRBJ1-4,.,CASSQGRGQQGYNEKLFF,TGCGCCAGCAGCCAGGGCCGGGGACAGCAGGGTTATAATGAAAAACTGTTTTTT
TRBV2,TRBD2,16,TRBJ2-3,.,CASMPRTRGLTDTQYF,TGTGCCAGCATGCCCCGGACTAGAGGGTTAACAGATACGCAGTATTTT
TRBV27,.,15,TRBJ2-1,.,CASSSAGYSHNEQFF,TGTGCCAGCAGTTCCGCAGGGTATTCCCACAATGAGCAGTTCTTC
TRBV11-3,.,19,TRBJ2-3,.,CASSLGFFEPGHRTDTQYF,TGTGCCAGCAGCTTAGGGTTCTTCGAACCGGGACACCGCACAGATACGCAGTATTTT
TRBV5-6,TRBD2,15,TRBJ2-7,.,CASRQSSGSRGEQYF,TGTGCCAGCAGGCAATCTAGCGGGTCTCGCGGGGAGCAGTACTTC
TRBV7-9,.,12,TRBJ2-7,.,CASSQTRDEQYF,TGTGCCAGCAGCCAGACTAGGGACGAGCAGTACTTC
TRBV19,TRBD2,15,TRBJ2-2,.,CASSLGDGGFGELFF,TGTGCCAGCAGCTTGGGTGACGGGGGGTTTGGGGAGCTGTTTTTT
TRBV18,.,12,TRBJ1-4,.,CASSPGGEKLFF,TGTGCCAGCTCCCCGGGGGGTGAAAAACTGTTTTTT
TRBV19,.,15,TRBJ2-5,few,CASTLRPGNRETQYF,TGTGCCAGTACCTTGAGGCCCGGGAACCGGGAGACCCAGTACTTC
TRBV11-2,.,17,TRBJ2-1,once,CASSLARSEYSYNEQFF,TGTGCCAGCAGCTTAGCTCGGTCCGAATACTCCTACAATGAGCAGTTCTTC
TRBV30,TRBD1,14,TRBJ1-4,.,CAWTGGSLNEKLFF,TGTGCCTGGACAGGGGGATCCCTAAATGAAAAACTGTTTTTT
TRBV9,.,14,TRBJ2-5,.,CASSVAGGWETQYF,TGTGCCAGCAGCGTAGCGGGGGGCTGGGAGACCCAGTACTTC
TRBV5-4,.,13,TRBJ2-2,.,CASSQAGAGELFF,TGTGCCAGCAGCCAGGCGGGTGCCGGGGAGCTGTTTTTT
TRBV10-3,.,15,TRBJ2-5,once,CAISEVYRVGETQYF,TGTGCCATCAGTGAAGTCTACAGGGTGGGAGAGACCCAGTACTTC
TRBV6-6,TRBD1,16,TRBJ1-5,.,CASNPKPGQSNQPQHF,TGTGCCAGCAACCCGAAGCCGGGACAGAGCAATCAGCCCCAGCATTTT
TRBV5-8,.,12,TRBJ1-2,.,CATPGGREGYTF,TGTGCCACCCCGGGGGGACGGGAAGGCTACACCTTC
TRBV13,TRBD1,14,TRBJ1-4,.,CASSNRGSREKLFF,TGTGCCAGCAGCAACAGGGGGTCTCGCGAAAAACTGTTTTTT
TRBV5-4,.,14,TRBJ1-1,.,CASSTLDLATEAFF,TGTGCCAGCAGCACACTGGACCTAGCCACTGAAGCTTTCTTT
TRBV27,TRBD1,15,TRBJ2-7,.,CASSWSGTGVHEQYF,TGTGCCAGCAGTTGGTCCGGGACAGGGGTCCACGAGCAGTACTTC
TRBV19,TRBD1,19,TRBJ1-5,.,CASSPAGDRGRRGNQPQHF,TGTGCCAGTAGTCCCGCCGGCGACAGGGGGCGGAGGGGCAATCAGCCCCAGCATTTT
TRBV18,.,13,TRBJ2-7,.,CASSPQGGGEQYF,TGTGCCAGCTCGCCGCAGGGGGGAGGCGAGCAGTACTTC
TRBV4-1,TRBD1,16,TRBJ1-2,.,CASSQGGRQGNYGYTF,TGCGCCAGCAGCCAAGGGGGCCGACAGGGCAACTATGGCTACACCTTC
TRBV9,TRBD2,14,TRBJ2-3,.,CASSVEGLEDTQYF,TGTGCCAGCAGCGTAGAAGGACTAGAAGATACGCAGTATTTT
TRBV29-1,.,15,TRBJ1-2,.,CSVEEAGPANYGYTF,TGCAGCGTTGAAGAAGCAGGGCCCGCTAACTATGGCTACACCTTC
TRBV2,.,15,TRBJ1-2,.,CASSEWGGRSYGYTF,TGTGCCAGCAGTGAGTGGGGGGGCCGGAGCTATGGCTACACCTTC
TRBV6-1,TRBD2,13,TRBJ2-7,.,CASKRLAGYEQYF,TGTGCCAGTAAGCGACTAGCGGGGTACGAGCAGTACTTC
TRBV7-8,.,13,TRBJ1-1,.,CASSFGKNTEAFF,TGTGCCAGCAGCTTCGGGAAGAACACTGAAGCTTTCTTT
TRBV9,.,16,TRBJ1-1,.,CASSVEPREMNTEAFF,TGTGCCAGCAGCGTAGAGCCTCGGGAGATGAACACTGAAGCTTTCTTT
TRBV4-3,TRBD2,17,TRBJ2-1,.,CASSQVGLAGEDNEQFF,TGCGCCAGCAGCCAAGTCGGGCTAGCGGGGGAAGACAATGAGCAGTTCTTC
TRBV7-2,TRBD1,16,TRBJ2-2,.,CASSNHGTGGPGELFF,TGTGCCAGCAGCAACCACGGTACAGGGGGCCCCGGGGAGCTGTTTTTT